This TCR beta chain came from a study of CD8+CD57+ T cells in acquired aplastic anemia. Genomic DNA templated the TCR beta VDJ and CDR3 profiling. TCRdb reanalysed the reads using MiXCR and keeps one entry per CDR3 protein. Among about 190,000 distinct CDR3 sequences, around 65% were seen once, and the ten largest hold 40% to 55%. Trimming took 5 bases from V and 6 from J, leaving 19 bases between them. Germline V CDR1 and CDR2: SGHNT, YENEEA. This CDR3 spans 16 amino acids. In regard to this clonotype: The antigen is not known.

The study, taken as a whole, reports: Patients showed no significant difference from controls in CD8+ Simpson's diversity. Both patients and controls carried the same twenty-nine CD8+ CDR3 sequences.

The chain employs TRBV11-3 and TRBJ2-2; D is ambiguous. The receptor was isolated from a human donor with severe aplastic anemia or a healthy control (not recorded which). The sample taken for sequencing was sorted CD4+, CD8+, or CD8+CD57+ T cells (not recorded which) from PBMCs. The CDR3 region has the DNA TGTGCCAGCAGCAGCCTGCTTGTGGGTCTGCCCGGGGAGCTGTTTTTT. Translating it yields CASSSLLVGLPGELFF. The variable domain in full, with the rest retrieved from reference TRBV11-3 and TRBJ2-2, is EAGVVQSPRYKIIEKKQPVAFWCNPISGHNTLYWYLQNLGQGPELLIRYENEEAVDDSQLPKDRFSAERLKGVDSTLKIQPAELGDSAVYLCASSSLLVGLPGELFFGEGSRLTVL.